The subject of this entry is one T cell receptor beta chain. This sample stems from a study of blood T cell repertoires in COVID-19. Study overall: Material from acute and convalescent COVID-19 was sourced from the United States, Italy and Spain.

Enrollees, about 18 to 100 years old, lived in 25 or so US areas. Cohort assignment relied on participant-reported clinical history. Trimming removed 0 bases at V and 5 bases at J, with 10 bases between. The CDR3 length is 14 residues. Germline CDR1 reads MNHEY; CDR2 reads SMNVEV (reference sequence). Authors' analysis steps: Amplification of reference gene primers provided the estimated nucleated cell counts. Some clones are missing from TCRdb's copy, which holds only in-frame ones; the method was immunoSEQ multiplex PCR. V and J calls and clone size are those listed in that table; D and trimming were worked out from the DNA. The sample has under 150,000 clones, approximately 79% seen once.

This receptor was identified in a woman aged 45-65 years who had recovered from COVID-19. This chain links TRBV27 with TRBJ1-1; D is perhaps TRBD1 (5 bases). Sequenced: PBMCs or T cells enriched from blood (not recorded which). The DNA for the CDR3 is TGTGCCAGCAGTTTATCCAGGGTTGGGACTGAAGCTTTCTTT. Residues: CASSLSRVGTEAFF.